The text below deals with one TCR beta chain. This entry comes from a study of blood T cell repertoires in COVID-19. The length of the CDR3 is 15 residues. The germline CDR1 and CDR2 sequences are SGHTA and FQGNSA. The junction had 4 bases not matched to a gene; V was cut back by 3 bases and J by 5 bases. Sequenced by immunoSEQ multiplex PCR; TCRdb stores in-frame clones only, minus some. The top ten hold roughly 14% of the sample, which has around 200,000 clones, 70% to 85% seen once. The receptor comes from a man aged 45-65 years who had recovered from COVID-19. The chain uses TRBV7-2 and TRBJ2-2, with 9 bases aligning to TRBD2. Sequencing was done on a sample of peripheral blood. As DNA, the CDR3 is TGTGCCAGCAGCTTTCTGGCGGGAGGGACCGGGGAGCTGTTTTTT. It encodes CASSFLAGGTGELFF.